What follows are 21 T cell receptor beta chains derived from one specimen sequenced in a study of shared clonotypes between healthy human individuals. Cells designated naive CD8 were CD45RO-negative and were positively selected for CCR7, with terminally differentiated effector memory CD45RA+ cells excluded. Sequenced by immunoSEQ multiplex PCR; TCRdb stores in-frame clones only, minus some. Of about 2 million clones in the sample, roughly 94% are singletons; the top ten hold 1% to 1.3%. The sequencing input was naive CD8+ T cells sorted from blood. The receptors were gathered from a man in his late teens or twenties in good health.

This chain uses TRBV4-1 with TRBJ2-2, with 9 nucleotides matching TRBD1. J lost 7 bases, V lost 1 base, and 4 bases had no gene match. The germline V gene has CDR1 MGHRA and CDR2 YSYEKL. CDR3 size: 15 residues. The CDR3 DNA reads as TGCGCCAGCAGCCAAGGACAGGGGGATGACGGGGAGCTGTTTTTT. Residues: CASSQGQGDDGELFF.

The gene calls are TRBV4-1 and TRBJ2-1; no firm D call. The CDR3 spans 17 residues. Trimming pared 0 bases from V and 6 bases from J, leaving 18 bases between. Germline CDR1 MGHRA, CDR2 YSYEKL. This CDR3 is CASSQEAFLGLLNEQFF. The CDR3 DNA is TGCGCCAGCAGCCAAGAGGCCTTCCTCGGTTTGCTCAATGAGCAGTTCTTC.

The chain recombines TRBV4-1 with TRBJ2-5; D unresolved. Trimming took 1 base from V and 2 from J, leaving 8 bases between them. Germline lookup yields CDR1 MGHRA and CDR2 YSYEKL. The CDR3 consists of 14 residues. The CDR3 bases are TGCGCCAGCAGCCAAGGCGTGGGTCAAGAGACCCAGTACTTC. Protein: CASSQGVGQETQYF.

The rearrangement joins TRBV7-2 to TRBJ2-2; D unresolved. Deletions cut 2 bases from V and 8 bases from J, with 12 bases between. The length of the CDR3 is 14 residues. Per germline, CDR1 SGHTA and CDR2 FQGNSA. The CDR3 nucleotides are TGTGCCAGCAGCTTAATTGTAGAAAGTGGGGAGCTGTTTTTT. Translated: CASSLIVESGELFF.

Only a few counts were recorded for this clone. The CDR3 nucleotides read TGTGCCAGCAGCGCCGAGACGGGGGGCACCGGGGAGCTGTTTTTT. Protein product: CASSAETGGTGELFF. This chain links TRBV9 with TRBJ2-2; 7 bases fit TRBD2. Germline trimming cut 3 bases from V and 4 bases from J; bases unmatched to any gene: 6. Germline values: CDR1 SGDLS, CDR2 YYNGEE. The CDR3 consists of 15 residues.

The CDR3 here is CASSFRYGEADTQYF. In DNA form, the CDR3 reads TGTGCCAGCAGCTTCCGTTATGGGGAAGCAGATACGCAGTATTTT. The rearrangement joins TRBV5-6 to TRBJ2-3; no firm D call. V was shortened by 2 bases and J by 4 bases, with 14 bases between the two germline ends. The CDR3 runs 15 residues. Germline CDR1 is SGHDT and CDR2 is YYEEEE.

CDR3 DNA sequence: TGTGCCACCGAGCTGACTACTAGCACAGATACGCAGTATTTT. It specifies CATELTTSTDTQYF. The gene calls are TRBV6-1 and TRBJ2-3, with a possible D match to TRBD2 (5 bases). This CDR3 spans 14 amino acids. Germline-derived CDR1 and CDR2 are MNHNS and SASEGT. V was pared by 10 bases and J by 0 bases, with 14 bases between.

The V gene is TRBV11-2, the J gene TRBJ2-7; D possibly corresponds to TRBD1 (6 bases). Trimming removed 5 bases at V and 0 bases at J, with 11 bases between. This CDR3 spans 14 amino acids. From germline, CDR1 is SGHAT and CDR2 FQNNGV. CDR3 sequence reads: CASSPRDNSYEQYF. The CDR3 nucleotides are TGTGCCAGCAGCCCCCGGGACAACTCCTACGAGCAGTACTTC.

In this sample, this clone turned up once. CDR3 sequence: CASSFPWGEPNEQFF. In DNA form, the CDR3 reads TGTGCCAGCAGCTTTCCCTGGGGAGAGCCCAATGAGCAGTTCTTC. V usage is TRBV11-2 and J usage is TRBJ2-1; tentative D call: TRBD2 (5 bases). The V gene's germline CDR1 is SGHAT and CDR2 FQNNGV. There are 15 residues in the CDR3. V was pared by 3 bases and J by 6 bases, with 15 bases between.

The chain couples TRBV7-8 to TRBJ2-3; 8 nucleotides agree with TRBD2. From germline, CDR1 is SGHVS and CDR2 FQNEAQ. After removal of 4 bases from V and 2 bases from J, the junction contained 14 bases not matched to a gene. CDR3 length: 18 residues. CDR3 sequence: CASSSLRGSGEFTDTQYF. The CDR3 DNA reads TGTGCCAGCAGCTCCCTCCGAGGTAGCGGGGAGTTCACAGATACGCAGTATTTT.

The chain is built from TRBV9 and TRBJ1-1; TRBD1 might be the D (5 bases). There are 13 residues in the CDR3. V was trimmed by 0 bases and J by 6 bases, leaving 9 bases between them. Looked up from germline, CDR1 is SGDLS and CDR2 is YYNGEE. CDR3 sequence reads: CASSVGGVAEAFF. CDR3 sequence (DNA): TGTGCCAGCAGCGTAGGGGGGGTAGCTGAAGCTTTCTTT.

This chain links TRBV6-5 with TRBJ1-1; D is undetermined. The CDR3 contains 15 residues. Deletions cut 0 bases from V and 7 bases from J, with 15 bases between. Germline-derived CDR1 and CDR2 are MNHEY and SVGAGI. The DNA for the CDR3 is TGTGCCAGCAGTTACTCTTACGGGTATTTGGTTGAAGCTTTCTTT. Its translation: CASSYSYGYLVEAFF.

Points on this clone: This CDR3 is also generated by other DNA sequences in the sample. The chain joins TRBV7-9 to TRBJ1-1; D is unclear. V lost 6 bases and J 5 bases, leaving 4 bases between the germline ends. The CDR3 has 10 amino acids. Germline V lookup: CDR1 SEHNR, CDR2 FQNEAQ (reference sequence). CDR3 in DNA: TGTGCCAGCAGAGGAACTGAAGCTTTCTTT. This codes for CASRGTEAFF.

A single count supports this clone. The V and J genes are TRBV4-1 and TRBJ2-1, with TRBD2 identical over 7 bases. With 0 bases clipped from V and 4 bases from J, the junction kept 6 bases outside the gene matches. Germline V CDR1 and CDR2: MGHRA, YSYEKL. CDR3 size: 16 residues. The DNA for the CDR3 is TGCGCCAGCAGCCAAGAGGCGCTAGCGGAATACAATGAGCAGTTCTTC. It translates to CASSQEALAEYNEQFF.

This rearrangement joins TRBV11-2 to TRBJ1-5; 8 bases are a match to TRBD1. This CDR3 has 15 residues. V dropped 3 bases and J dropped 2; count of bases not matched to a gene: 3. Looked up from germline, CDR1 is SGHAT and CDR2 is FQNNGV. CDR3 coding DNA: TGTGCCAGCAGCTTGGACAGGGCCGGCAATCAGCCCCAGCATTTT. Amino acids: CASSLDRAGNQPQHF.

This clone was detected only once. This sample also contains other DNA sequences that code for the same CDR3. This rearrangement joins TRBV4-1 to TRBJ2-7, with D unclear. CDR1 and CDR2 (germline): MGHRA, YSYEKL. The CDR3 runs to 14 residues. V was clipped by 1 base and J by 0 bases, with 7 bases between them. The CDR3 sequence: CASSQVPDSYEQYF. CDR3 in DNA: TGCGCCAGCAGCCAAGTACCAGACTCCTACGAGCAGTACTTC.

This clone showed up just once. The chain recombines TRBV10-3 with TRBJ2-3, with 7 bases aligning to TRBD1. The junction had 8 bases not matched to a gene; V was cut back by 4 bases and J by 4 bases. The CDR3 is made up of 15 amino acids. Germline assignment: CDR1 ENHRY and CDR2 SYGVKD. The CDR3: CAISATGSTSDTQYF. The CDR3 DNA reads TGTGCCATCAGTGCGACAGGGAGTACGTCAGATACGCAGTATTTT.

The rearrangement uses TRBV4-1 and TRBJ1-5, with TRBD1 matching 8 bases. The CDR3 length is 17 residues. Germline V gives CDR1 MGHRA, CDR2 YSYEKL. V dropped 0 bases and J dropped 3; count of bases not matched to a gene: 7. CDR3 DNA: TGCGCCAGCAGCCAAGATGGCAGGGGGCCATACAATCAGCCCCAGCATTTT. Protein: CASSQDGRGPYNQPQHF.

The sample holds one count of this clone. The chain joins TRBV9 to TRBJ2-3; TRBD1 is a possible D gene (6 bases). Germline V CDR1 and CDR2: SGDLS, YYNGEE. This CDR3 is built from 16 residues. V was shortened by 6 bases and J by 0 bases, with 17 bases between the two germline ends. The CDR3 region is CASTVSPGQSTDTQYF. Written as DNA, the CDR3 is TGTGCCAGCACCGTCAGTCCGGGACAAAGCACAGATACGCAGTATTTT.

In the case of this clone: The CDR3 carries no conserved terminal phenylalanine or tryptophan, so it likely arises from a read error. The rearrangement uses TRBV2 and TRBJ1-2; D unclear. The ends were cut back, 6 bases at V and 4 bases at J, with 6 bases in the middle. This CDR3 comprises 11 residues. Germline V gene sequence: CDR1 SNHLY, CDR2 FYNNEI. CDR3 coding DNA: TGTGCCAGCAGACAGAGCTATGGCTACACCTCC. It codes for CASRQSYGYTS.

This clone has a single count. The rearrangement uses TRBV13 and TRBJ2-3; D gene unclear. The CDR3 consists of 16 residues. Germline V lookup: CDR1 PRHDT, CDR2 FYEKMQ (reference sequence). Trimming took 4 bases from V and 0 from J, leaving 14 bases between them. The CDR3 loop reads CASSSSDHLSTDTQYF. In DNA, the CDR3 is TGTGCCAGCAGCTCATCCGATCACCTAAGCACAGATACGCAGTATTTT.